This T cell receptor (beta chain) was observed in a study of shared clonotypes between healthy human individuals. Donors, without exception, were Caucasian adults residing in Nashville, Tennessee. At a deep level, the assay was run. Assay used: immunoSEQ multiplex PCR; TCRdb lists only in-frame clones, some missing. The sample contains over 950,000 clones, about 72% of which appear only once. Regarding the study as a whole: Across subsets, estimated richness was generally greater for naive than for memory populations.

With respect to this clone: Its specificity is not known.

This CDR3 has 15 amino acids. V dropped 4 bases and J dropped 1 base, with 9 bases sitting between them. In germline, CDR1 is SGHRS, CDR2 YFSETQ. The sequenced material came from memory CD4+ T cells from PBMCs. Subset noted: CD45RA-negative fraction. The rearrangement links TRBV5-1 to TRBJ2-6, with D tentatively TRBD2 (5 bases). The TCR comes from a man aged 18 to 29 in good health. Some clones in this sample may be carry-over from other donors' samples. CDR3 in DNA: TGCGCCAGCAGCCGCGGGTTATCTGGGGCCAACGTCCTGACTTTC. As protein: CASSRGLSGANVLTF.